Below are 8 T cell receptor beta chains sequenced from a single sample in a study of T-cell memory formation after mild COVID-19. TCRdb reprocessed the 5' RACE reads with MiXCR, giving one entry per CDR3 protein. Found here are hundreds of thousands of distinct CDR3 sequences, about a sixth of them singletons; the top ten hold 12%. Sequenced: PBMCs or a T cell subset sorted from them (not recorded which). Receptor source: an adult woman who had mild COVID-19 (a few samples of this study predate the infection). Cell type and time point are not known.

The chain is built from TRBV27 and TRBJ2-2, with a tentative D call TRBD2 (7 bases). This CDR3 is built from 16 residues. With 2 bases removed from V and 6 bases from J, the gap between germline ends came to 16 bases. CDR1 is MNHEY, CDR2 SMNVEV, per germline (reference sequence). In DNA form, the CDR3 reads TGTGCCAGCAGTTTAGTCGGCGGGGGCCCCCCCGGGGAGCTGTTTTTT. Protein: CASSLVGGGPPGELFF.

This clonotype occurred many times. The chain employs TRBV20-1 and TRBJ2-5; either TRBD1 or TRBD2 may fit D (5 bases each). The CDR3 has 18 amino acids. Germline V gene data show CDR1 as DFQATT and CDR2 as SNEGSKA (reference sequence). Trimming left V 5 bases short and J 1 base short, with 26 bases between. The CDR3 loop is CSAARVRAWQGGQETQYF. As DNA, the CDR3 is TGCAGTGCTGCGAGGGTGAGGGCTTGGCAGGGTGGCCAAGAGACCCAGTACTTC.

This chain joins TRBV4-2 and TRBJ2-7, with 10 bases lining up with TRBD2. Germline CDR1 reads LGHNA; CDR2 reads YNFKEQ. The CDR3 covers 14 residues. The J segment lost 2 bases and the V segment lost 6 bases, leaving 4 bases of the junction unmatched. The CDR3 region is CASRPTSGTYEQYF. CDR3 DNA: TGTGCCAGCAGACCTACTAGCGGGACCTACGAGCAGTACTTC.

The rearrangement uses TRBV7-9 and TRBJ1-2; D is uncertain. The CDR3 is made up of 14 amino acids. CDR1 is SEHNR and CDR2 is FQNEAQ in the germline V gene (reference sequence). With 3 bases removed from V and 4 bases from J, the gap between germline ends came to 12 bases. The CDR3 DNA is TGTGCCAGCAGCTTTAAGGGTTTAACCTATGGCTACACCTTC. Translated, it gives CASSFKGLTYGYTF. Combining the CDR3 with reference TRBV7-9 and TRBJ1-2 gives the whole variable domain DTGVSQNPRHKITKRGQNVTFRCDPISEHNRLYWYRQTLGQGPEFLTYFQNEAQLEKSRLLSDRFSAERPKGSFSTLEIQRTEQGDSAMYLCASSFKGLTYGYTFGSGTRLTVV.

The V gene is TRBV18, the J gene TRBJ2-7; 7 bases agree with TRBD1. This CDR3 region has 16 residues. CDR1 and CDR2 (germline): KGHSH, LQKENI. Trimming at V came to 1 base and at J to 2 bases, leaving 8 bases not matched to a gene. The CDR3 region has the DNA TGTGCCAGCTCACCACTAGTCGGGACAGCCCCCTACGAGCAGTACTTC. It encodes CASSPLVGTAPYEQYF.

The chain recombines TRBV7-2 with TRBJ1-3, with D unclear. Deletions cut 2 bases from V and 0 bases from J, with 8 bases between. The germline gives CDR1 SGHTA, CDR2 FQGNSA. CDR3 length: 15 residues. The CDR3 coding sequence is TGTGCCAGCAGCTTATACCCGGGCTCTGGAAACACCATATATTTT. Protein: CASSLYPGSGNTIYF.

This clonotype was seen a handful of times. The J gene is TRBJ2-2, the V gene TRBV11-2; 9 nucleotides align to TRBD1. Germline-derived CDR1 and CDR2 are SGHAT and FQNNGV. J lost 7 bases, V lost 5 bases, and 5 bases had no gene match. The length of the CDR3 is 14 residues. CDR3 coding DNA: TGTGCCAGCAGCCTGGGACAGGGAGGCGGGGAGCTGTTTTTT. This gives the protein CASSLGQGGGELFF. Together with reference TRBV11-2 and TRBJ2-2, the CDR3 gives the full variable domain: EAGVAQSPRYKIIEKRQSVAFWCNPISGHATLYWYQQILGQGPKLLIQFQNNGVVDDSQLPKDRFSAERLKGVDSTLKIQPAKLEDSAVYLCASSLGQGGGELFFGEGSRLTVL.

This clonotype came up many times. The rearrangement uses TRBV5-1 and TRBJ2-7; D tentatively reads TRBD1 or TRBD2 (5 bases each). Germline CDR1 SGHRS, CDR2 YFSETQ. The CDR3 is 14 residues long. The V and J ends lost 0 bases and 2 bases respectively, with 9 bases between them. The CDR3 reads CASSLGDGAYEQYF. Written as DNA, the CDR3 is TGCGCCAGCAGCTTGGGGGACGGGGCCTACGAGCAGTACTTC. Based on the CDR3 plus reference TRBV5-1 and TRBJ2-7, the full variable domain is KAGVTQTPRYLIKTRGQQVTLSCSPISGHRSVSWYQQTPGQGLQFLFEYFSETQRNKGNFPGRFSGRQFSNSRSEMNVSTLELGDSALYLCASSLGDGAYEQYFGPGTRLTVT.